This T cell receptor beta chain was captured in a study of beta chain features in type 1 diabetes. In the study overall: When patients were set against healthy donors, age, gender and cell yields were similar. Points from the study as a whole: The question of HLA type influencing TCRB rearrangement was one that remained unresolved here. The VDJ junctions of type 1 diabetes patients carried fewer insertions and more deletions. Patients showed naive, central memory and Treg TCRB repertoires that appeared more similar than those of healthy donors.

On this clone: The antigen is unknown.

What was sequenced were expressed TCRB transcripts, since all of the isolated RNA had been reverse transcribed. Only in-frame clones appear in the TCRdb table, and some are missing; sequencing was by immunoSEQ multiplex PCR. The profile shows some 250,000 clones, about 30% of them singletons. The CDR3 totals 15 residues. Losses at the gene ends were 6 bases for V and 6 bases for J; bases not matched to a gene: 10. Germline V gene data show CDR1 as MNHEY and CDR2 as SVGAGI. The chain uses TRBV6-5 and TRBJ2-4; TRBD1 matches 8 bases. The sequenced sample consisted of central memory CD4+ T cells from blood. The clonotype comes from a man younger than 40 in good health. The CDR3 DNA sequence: TGTGCCAGCAGCCAACCAGGAGGACAGGGAAACATTCAGTACTTC. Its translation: CASSQPGGQGNIQYF.